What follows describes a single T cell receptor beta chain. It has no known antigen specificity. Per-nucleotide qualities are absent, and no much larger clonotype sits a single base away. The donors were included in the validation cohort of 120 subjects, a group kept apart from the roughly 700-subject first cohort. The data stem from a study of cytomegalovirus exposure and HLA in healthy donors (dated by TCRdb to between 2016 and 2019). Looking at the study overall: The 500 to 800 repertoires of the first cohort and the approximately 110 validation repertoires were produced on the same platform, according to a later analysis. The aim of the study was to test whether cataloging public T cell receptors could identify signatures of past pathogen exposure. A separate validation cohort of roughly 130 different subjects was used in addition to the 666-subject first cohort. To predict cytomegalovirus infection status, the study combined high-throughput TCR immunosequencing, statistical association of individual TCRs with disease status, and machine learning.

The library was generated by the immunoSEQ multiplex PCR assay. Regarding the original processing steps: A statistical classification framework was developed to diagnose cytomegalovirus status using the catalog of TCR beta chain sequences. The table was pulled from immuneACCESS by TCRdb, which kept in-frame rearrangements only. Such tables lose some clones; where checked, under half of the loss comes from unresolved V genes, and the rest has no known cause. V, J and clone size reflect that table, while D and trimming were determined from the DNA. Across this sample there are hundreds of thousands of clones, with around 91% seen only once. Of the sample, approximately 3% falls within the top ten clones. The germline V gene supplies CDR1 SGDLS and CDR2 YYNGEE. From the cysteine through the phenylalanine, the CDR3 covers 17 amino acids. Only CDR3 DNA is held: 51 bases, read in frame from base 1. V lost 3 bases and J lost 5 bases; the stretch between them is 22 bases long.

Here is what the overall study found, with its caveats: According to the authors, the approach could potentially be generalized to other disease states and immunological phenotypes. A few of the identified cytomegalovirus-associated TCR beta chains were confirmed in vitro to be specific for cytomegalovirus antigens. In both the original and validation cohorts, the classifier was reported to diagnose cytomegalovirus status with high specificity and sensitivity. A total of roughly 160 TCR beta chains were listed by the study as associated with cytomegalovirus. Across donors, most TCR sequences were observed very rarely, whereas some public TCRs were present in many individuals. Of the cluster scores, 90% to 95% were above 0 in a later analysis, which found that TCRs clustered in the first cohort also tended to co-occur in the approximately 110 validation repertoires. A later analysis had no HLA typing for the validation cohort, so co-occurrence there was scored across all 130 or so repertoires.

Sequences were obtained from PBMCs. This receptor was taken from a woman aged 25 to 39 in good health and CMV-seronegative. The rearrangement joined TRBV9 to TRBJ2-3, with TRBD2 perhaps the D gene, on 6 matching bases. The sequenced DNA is TGTGCCAGCAGCGAGGGGACTCATCGGGGCACACAAGATACGCAGTATTTT. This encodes CASSEGTHRGTQDTQYF.